This T cell receptor beta chain emerged from a study of CD8+CD57+ T cells in acquired aplastic anemia. Genomic DNA, serving as template, underwent TCR beta VDJ and CDR3 profiling. TCRdb reprocessed the reads via MiXCR and lists one record per CDR3 protein. The sample contains 400,000 to 450,000 distinct CDR3 sequences, 55% to 75% of which appear only once. V lost 5 bases and J 9 bases, leaving 17 bases between the germline ends. The CDR3 covers 14 residues. Germline values: CDR1 SNHLY, CDR2 FYNNEI. This chain uses TRBV2 with TRBJ2-1; D possibly matches TRBD1 or TRBD2 (5 bases each). The sample comprised sorted CD4+, CD8+, or CD8+CD57+ T cells (not recorded which) from PBMCs. The sequence was obtained from a human donor in good health, serving as a control. The CDR3 DNA follows: TGTGCCAGCAGTCAGGGATCGGGGTTCGGTGAGCAGTTCTTC. Amino acid sequence: CASSQGSGFGEQFF. Based on the CDR3 plus reference TRBV2 and TRBJ2-1, the full variable domain is EPEVTQTPSHQVTQMGQEVILRCVPISNHLYFYWYRQILGQKVEFLVSFYNNEISEKSEIFDDQFSVERPDGSNFTLKIRSTKLEDSAMYFCASSQGSGFGEQFFGPGTRLTVL.